This is a list of T cell receptor beta chains from one sample in a study of shared clonotypes between healthy human individuals. Assay: immunoSEQ multiplex PCR; the TCRdb copy retains only in-frame clones and omits some. The data hold 2 million to 3 million clones, with under 95% observed a single time. Material for sequencing was naive CD4+ T cells from PBMCs. The receptors derive from a man aged 18 to 29 in good health. Some clones in this sample may be carry-over from other donors' samples. The CDR3 runs from the conserved cysteine through the conserved F or W. A D gene is named only where the DNA matches it firmly. Expanded clones are given a class, and other clones once, few, many or no size at all.

size	V	J	D	DNA	CDR3
once	TRBV28	TRBJ2-7	-	TGTGCCAGCACCGCCCTGGACGGGAGCTACGAGCAGTACTTC	CASTALDGSYEQYF
-	TRBV5-5	TRBJ1-4	-	TGTGCCAGCAGACCCCAGGGGACCGGTAATGAAAAACTGTTTTTT	CASRPQGTGNEKLFF
-	TRBV27	TRBJ2-1	TRBD2	TGTGCCAGCAGTCCTCGAGCGGGGGGGCTTTACAATGAGCAGTTCTTC	CASSPRAGGLYNEQFF
-	TRBV29-1	TRBJ2-7	-	TGCAGCGTTGTAGGGCCTTACGAGCAGTACTTC	CSVVGPYEQYF
once	TRBV5-1	TRBJ2-7	TRBD1	TGCGCCAGCAGCCCCAAGGGACAGGGCTACGAGCAGTACTTC	CASSPKGQGYEQYF
-	TRBV21-1	TRBJ2-6	-	TGTGCCAGCAGCAAATTAGATCAGGGGAAGAAGTCTGGGGCCAACGTCCTGACTTTC	CASSKLDQGKKSGANVLTF
-	TRBV15	TRBJ1-1	-	TGTGCCACCAGCAGAGGTTCCCCTTTTATGAACACTGAAGCTTTCTTT	CATSRGSPFMNTEAFF
-	TRBV5-1	TRBJ2-1	-	TGCGCCAGCAGCTTGGTTGGGTTAGCGGCTATCAATGAGCAGTTCTTC	CASSLVGLAAINEQFF
-	TRBV10-3	TRBJ1-1	TRBD1	TGTGCCATCAGTGAGCAAAGAAGAGGAGGGACAGCTGAAGCTTTCTTT	CAISEQRRGGTAEAFF
-	TRBV11-2	TRBJ2-7	-	TGTGCCAGCAGCTTAGCCAGCGACAGGAGCAGGCTAATTTGGTACGAGCAGTACTTC	CASSLASDRSRLIWYEQYF
-	TRBV7-2	TRBJ1-1	-	TGTGCCAGCAGCACAGGCCCTACGGTCATGAACACTGAAGCTTTCTTT	CASSTGPTVMNTEAFF
few	TRBV19	TRBJ1-5	TRBD1	TGTGCCAGTAGTATCACAGGGGATCAGCCCCAGCATTTT	CASSITGDQPQHF
-	TRBV7-3	TRBJ2-3	-	TGTGCCAGCAGCTCTGAGGGGCAGCGCACAGATACGCAGTATTTT	CASSSEGQRTDTQYF
few	TRBV28	TRBJ1-2	-	TGTGCCAGCACCAGAACCCGGACCGGAGGCTACACCTTC	CASTRTRTGGYTF
-	TRBV11-3	TRBJ2-7	-	TGTGCCAGCAGCCCCGGACAGAGCTCCTACGAGCAGTACTTC	CASSPGQSSYEQYF
-	TRBV11-2	TRBJ1-2	TRBD1	TGTGCCAGCAGCTTAAGGACAGGGGAGGACGGCTACACCTTC	CASSLRTGEDGYTF
-	TRBV18	TRBJ2-1	-	TGTGCCAGCTCAATCAGCTCCTACAATGAGCAGTTCTTC	CASSISSYNEQFF
-	TRBV7-3	TRBJ2-7	-	TGTGCCAGCAGCTTAGGCGCAGGGTCCTACGAGCAGTACTTC	CASSLGAGSYEQYF
once	TRBV10-3	TRBJ2-7	-	TGTGCCATCAGTGAGTCGAACAGCTACGAGCAGTACTTC	CAISESNSYEQYF
-	TRBV9	TRBJ2-7	TRBD2	TGTGCCAGCAGCGCGCAGCGGGAGGGCGACGAGCAGTACTTC	CASSAQREGDEQYF
-	TRBV5-4	TRBJ2-7	TRBD1	TGTGCCAGCAGCCCGGGACAGGGTGCCTACGAGCAGTACTTC	CASSPGQGAYEQYF
once	TRBV18	TRBJ2-3	TRBD2	TGTGCCAGCTCCCCTAAAGTCAGGCGGGAGGTTAAAGATACGCAGTATTTT	CASSPKVRREVKDTQYF
few	TRBV5-6	TRBJ1-5	TRBD1	TGTGCCAGCAGCTTCAGGGGGCTGGATCAGCCCCAGCATTTT	CASSFRGLDQPQHF
-	TRBV5-1	TRBJ2-7	-	TGCGCCAGCAGCTCGACAGGGAGGGTCTCCTACGAGCAGTACTTC	CASSSTGRVSYEQYF
once	TRBV4-2	TRBJ2-1	-	TGTGCCAGCAGCCTCTACGAGCGGCCCGCCTACAATGAGCAGTTCTTC	CASSLYERPAYNEQFF
-	TRBV7-7	TRBJ2-5	-	TGTGCCAGCAGCCCAGGGGGAGGGGAAGGAGAGACCCAGTACTTC	CASSPGGGEGETQYF
-	TRBV7-3	TRBJ2-1	-	TGTGCCAGCAGCCCGGTGGGCAATGAGCAGTTCTTC	CASSPVGNEQFF
-	TRBV19	TRBJ1-5	-	TGTGCCAGTAGTATAGTCTCGGTCGGTCAGCCCCAGCATTTT	CASSIVSVGQPQHF
-	TRBV11-2	TRBJ2-1	TRBD2	TGTGCCAGCAGCTACAGACTAGCGGGAGGGCCAAATGAGCAGTTCTTC	CASSYRLAGGPNEQFF
few	TRBV7-9	TRBJ1-5	-	TGTGCCAGCAGCTTTGGGACACCCAATCAGCCCCAGCATTTT	CASSFGTPNQPQHF
-	TRBV29-1	TRBJ2-2	-	TGCAGCGTTGCCGTCGGAACCACCCCCGGGGAGCTGTTTTTT	CSVAVGTTPGELFF
once	TRBV6-1	TRBJ1-5	-	TGTGCCAGCAGCTATCCGGGACCACAGCCCCAGCATTTT	CASSYPGPQPQHF
-	TRBV5-1	TRBJ1-4	-	TGCGCCAGCAGCTTGGCCGCAGCAGGGGTAGAAAAACTGTTTTTT	CASSLAAAGVEKLFF
-	TRBV11-3	TRBJ2-5	-	TGTGCCAGCAGCTCCAATAACCCACGACACGACCAAGAGACCCAGTACTTC	CASSSNNPRHDQETQYF
-	TRBV5-1	TRBJ2-7	TRBD2	TGCGCCAGCGCCCTCCTAGGCGGGGGAACCTACGAGCAGTACTTC	CASALLGGGTYEQYF
-	TRBV27	TRBJ2-1	-	TGTGCCAGCAGTATAGGACAGAGGGAGCGGATTTACAATGAGCAGTTCTTC	CASSIGQRERIYNEQFF
-	TRBV25-1	TRBJ2-1	-	TGTGCCAGCAGTGCCATAGTGAATGAGCAGTTCTTC	CASSAIVNEQFF
-	TRBV11-2	TRBJ1-3	TRBD1	TGTGCCAGCAGCTTCCCCGGGACAGTTTCTGGAAACACCATATATTTT	CASSFPGTVSGNTIYF
-	TRBV2	TRBJ2-1	TRBD2	TGTGCCAGCAGTGACAGGACTAGCGGGATTGGTGAGCAGTTCTTC	CASSDRTSGIGEQFF
-	TRBV6-5	TRBJ1-2	TRBD1	TGTGCCAGCAGCAACAGGGGCTCTACCTATGGCTACACCTTC	CASSNRGSTYGYTF
-	TRBV9	TRBJ2-1	TRBD2	TGTGCCAGCAGCGTTACCGGGACTAACAATGAGCAGTTCTTC	CASSVTGTNNEQFF
-	TRBV2	TRBJ2-7	-	TGTGCCAGCAGTGACCTCGCTAGCTCCTACGAGCAGTACTTC	CASSDLASSYEQYF